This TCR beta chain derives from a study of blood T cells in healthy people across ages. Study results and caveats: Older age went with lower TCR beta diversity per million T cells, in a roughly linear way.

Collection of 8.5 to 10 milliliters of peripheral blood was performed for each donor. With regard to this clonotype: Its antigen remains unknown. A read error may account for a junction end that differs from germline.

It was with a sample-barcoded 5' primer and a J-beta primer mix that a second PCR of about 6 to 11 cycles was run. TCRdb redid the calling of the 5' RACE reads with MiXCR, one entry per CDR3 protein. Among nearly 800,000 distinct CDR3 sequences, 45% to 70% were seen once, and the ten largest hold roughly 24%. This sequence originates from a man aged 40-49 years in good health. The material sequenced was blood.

The chain's CDR3 is CSVGSTGENGQFF. DNA of the CDR3: TGCAGCGTGGGGTCAACAGGGGAAAATGGGCAGTTCTTC. V is TRBV29-1 and J is TRBJ2-1, with 7 nucleotides matching TRBD1. This CDR3 has 13 residues. Germline CDR1 is SQVTM and CDR2 is ANQGSEA.